This TCR beta chain was sequenced for a study of cytomegalovirus exposure and HLA in healthy donors. This clone was counted a few times. Antigen specificity is unknown. The V and J ends lost 8 bases and 7 bases respectively, with 17 bases between them. Germline V lookup: CDR1 MNHEY, CDR2 SVGAGI. The CDR3 is 14 amino acids. Study outcomes and limitations: Reports indicate that TCR beta sequences accurately predicted the HLA-A and HLA-B alleles of most subjects.

In the PCR, 60 Vbeta and 13 Jbeta primers were used. Study processing details: A later analysis tallied some 80 million unique TCR beta chains, 9 million to 12 million of them shared. The method was immunoSEQ multiplex PCR; TCRdb's version includes in-frame clones alone and lacks a portion of them. The DNA was the basis for D and trimming; V, J and clone size are from that table. The sample contains 150,000 to 200,000 clones, less than 90% of which appear only once. The source is a boy aged 5-17 years in good health and CMV-seronegative. This rearrangement joins TRBV6-5 to TRBJ1-4; possible D gene TRBD1, 6 bases. The sequenced material came from PBMCs. In DNA, the CDR3 is TGTGCCAGCGGAAAGACAGGCGGGAGTGAAAAACTGTTTTTT. Residues: CASGKTGGSEKLFF.